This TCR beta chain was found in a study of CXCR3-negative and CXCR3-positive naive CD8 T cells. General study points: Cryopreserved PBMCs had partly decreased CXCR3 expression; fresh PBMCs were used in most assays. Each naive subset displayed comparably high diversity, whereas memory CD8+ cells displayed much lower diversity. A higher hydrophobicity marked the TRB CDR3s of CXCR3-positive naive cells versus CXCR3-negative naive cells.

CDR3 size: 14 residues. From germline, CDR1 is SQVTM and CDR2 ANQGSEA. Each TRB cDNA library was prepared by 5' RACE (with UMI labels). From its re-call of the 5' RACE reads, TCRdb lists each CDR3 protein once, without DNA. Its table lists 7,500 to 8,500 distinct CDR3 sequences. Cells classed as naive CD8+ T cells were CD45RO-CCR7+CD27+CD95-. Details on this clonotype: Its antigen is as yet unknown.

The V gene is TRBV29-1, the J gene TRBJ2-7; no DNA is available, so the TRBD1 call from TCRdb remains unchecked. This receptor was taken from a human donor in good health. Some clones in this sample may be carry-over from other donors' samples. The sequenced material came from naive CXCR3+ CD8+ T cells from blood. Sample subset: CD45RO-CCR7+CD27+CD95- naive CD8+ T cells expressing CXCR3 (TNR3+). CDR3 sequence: CSVESGGSSYEQYF.